This T cell receptor beta chain was identified in a study of cytomegalovirus exposure and HLA in healthy donors. To note about this clone: Its antigen is currently unknown.

Primers for the PCR totalled 60 Vbeta and 13 Jbeta. The protocol was immunoSEQ multiplex PCR, while the TCRdb copy is restricted to in-frame clones and leaves out a portion. The repertoire has about 160,000 clones, roughly 85% of them found once; the top ten carry 9.7%. Study findings and constraints: Altogether, 160 or so TCR beta chains were recorded as cytomegalovirus-associated. As immune exposure information, only CMV serostatus was available. A later analysis associated 15,000 or so TCR beta sequences with HLA alleles at a 0.05 false discovery rate. Data from an earlier analysis indicated that most TCR beta V segments were productive either about 87% or about 30% of the time.

Germline V gene sequence: CDR1 SGHTA, CDR2 FQGNSA. This CDR3 has 15 amino acids. Losses at the gene ends were 5 bases for V and 8 bases for J; bases not matched to a gene: 12. This chain links TRBV7-2 with TRBJ1-3; TRBD1 matches at 7 bases. The sequence derives from a man between 18 and 35 years old in good health and CMV-seropositive. The specimen sequenced was PBMCs. CDR3 amino acids: CASSAYRGKQYTIYF. As DNA, the CDR3 is TGTGCCAGCAGCGCCTACAGGGGTAAGCAGTACACCATATATTTT.